The following is a TCR beta chain sequence with its context. Its antigen is not known. This entry is derived from a study of cytotoxic CD8 clonotypes in ibrutinib-treated CLL. Across the whole study: The samples contained under 300,000 productive templates on average. They also contained an average of roughly 99,000 productive rearrangements. Study results and limitations: Clonality rose at ibrutinib response, held steady in sustained remission, and fell toward baseline at progression. Starting clonality was above that of age-matched healthy donors and tracked circulating CD8+ T-cell counts.

This CDR3 is built from 12 residues. Germline values: CDR1 MNHEY, CDR2 SVGAGI. With 11 bases removed from V and 2 bases from J, the gap between germline ends came to 13 bases. TCRdb's table, derived via immunoSEQ multiplex PCR, lists solely in-frame clones and lacks some. This table holds around 200,000 clones, roughly three quarters found once. The chain combines TRBV6-5 with TRBJ2-7; TRBD2 might be the D (6 bases). This clonotype was sampled from a human donor with chronic lymphocytic leukemia. Sample: PBMCs, taken after 12 months of ibrutinib treatment. The CDR3 nucleotides read TGTGCCGCCGGGCGGGGTGCCTACGAGCAGTACTTC. Its protein product is CAAGRGAYEQYF.